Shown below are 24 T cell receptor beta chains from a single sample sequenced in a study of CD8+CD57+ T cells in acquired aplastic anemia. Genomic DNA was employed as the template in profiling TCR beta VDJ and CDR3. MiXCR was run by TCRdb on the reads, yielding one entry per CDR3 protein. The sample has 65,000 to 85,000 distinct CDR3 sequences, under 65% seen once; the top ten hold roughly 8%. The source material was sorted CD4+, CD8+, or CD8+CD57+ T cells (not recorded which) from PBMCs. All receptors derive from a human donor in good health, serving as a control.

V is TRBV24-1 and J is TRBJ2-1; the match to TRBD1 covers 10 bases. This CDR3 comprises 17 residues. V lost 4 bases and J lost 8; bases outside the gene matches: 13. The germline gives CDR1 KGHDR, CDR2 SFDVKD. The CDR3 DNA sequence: TGTGCCACCAGTGACCCCCGAGTGGTCGGGACAGGGGATGAGCAGTTCTTC. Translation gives CATSDPRVVGTGDEQFF.

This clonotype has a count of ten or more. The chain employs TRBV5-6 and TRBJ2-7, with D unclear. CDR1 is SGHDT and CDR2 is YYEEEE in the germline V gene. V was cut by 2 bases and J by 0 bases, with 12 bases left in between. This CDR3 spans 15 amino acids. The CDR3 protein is CASSLGPGGSYEQYF. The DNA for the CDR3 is TGTGCCAGCAGCTTAGGCCCAGGCGGCTCCTACGAGCAGTACTTC.

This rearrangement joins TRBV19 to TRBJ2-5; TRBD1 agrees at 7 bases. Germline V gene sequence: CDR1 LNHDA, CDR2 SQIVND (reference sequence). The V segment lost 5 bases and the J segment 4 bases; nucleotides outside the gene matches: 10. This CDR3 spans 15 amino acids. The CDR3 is CASSVDRQRAETQYF. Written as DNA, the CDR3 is TGTGCCAGTAGTGTGGACAGGCAAAGGGCAGAGACCCAGTACTTC.

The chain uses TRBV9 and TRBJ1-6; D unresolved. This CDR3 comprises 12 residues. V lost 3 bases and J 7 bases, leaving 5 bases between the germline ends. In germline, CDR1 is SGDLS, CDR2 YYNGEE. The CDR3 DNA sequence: TGTGCCAGCAGCGGGCTCAATTCACCCCTCCACTTT. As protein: CASSGLNSPLHF.

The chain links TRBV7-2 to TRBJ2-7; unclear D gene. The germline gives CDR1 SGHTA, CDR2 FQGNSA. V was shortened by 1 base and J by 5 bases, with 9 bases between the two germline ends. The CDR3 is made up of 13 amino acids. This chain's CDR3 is CASSLGPVNEQYF. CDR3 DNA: TGTGCCAGCAGCTTAGGTCCAGTTAACGAGCAGTACTTC.

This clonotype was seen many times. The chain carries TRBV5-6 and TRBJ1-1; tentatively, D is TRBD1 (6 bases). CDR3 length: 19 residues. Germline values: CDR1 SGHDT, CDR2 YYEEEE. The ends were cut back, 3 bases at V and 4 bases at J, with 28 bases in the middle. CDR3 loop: CASSYPGGGGDLVGTEAFF. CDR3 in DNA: TGTGCCAGCAGCTACCCGGGAGGAGGGGGGGACTTGGTTGGCACTGAAGCTTTCTTT.

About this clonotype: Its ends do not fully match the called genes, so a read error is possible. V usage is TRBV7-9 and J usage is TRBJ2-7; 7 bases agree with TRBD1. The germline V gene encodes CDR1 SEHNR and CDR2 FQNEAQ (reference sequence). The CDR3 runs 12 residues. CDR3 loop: CASSSSPGTAHF. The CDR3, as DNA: TGTGCCAGCAGCTCCTCCCCCGGGACAGCGCACTTC.

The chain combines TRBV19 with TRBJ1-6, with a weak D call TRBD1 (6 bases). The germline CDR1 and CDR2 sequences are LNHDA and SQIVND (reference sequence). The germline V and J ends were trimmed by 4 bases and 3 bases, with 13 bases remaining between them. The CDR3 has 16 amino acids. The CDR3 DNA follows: TGTGCCAGTAGTAGGTGGACAGAGGGCTATAATTCACCCCTCCACTTT. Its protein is CASSRWTEGYNSPLHF.

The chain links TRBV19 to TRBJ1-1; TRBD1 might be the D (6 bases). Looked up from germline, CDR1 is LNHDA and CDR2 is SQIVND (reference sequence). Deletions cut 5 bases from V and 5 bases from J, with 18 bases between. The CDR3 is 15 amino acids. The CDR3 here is CASSLGARGGTEAFF. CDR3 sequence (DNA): TGTGCCAGTAGTTTAGGGGCCAGGGGCGGTACTGAAGCTTTCTTT.

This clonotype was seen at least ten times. The CDR3 spells CASSRGRVHEQFF. Here the CDR3 DNA reads TGTGCCAGCAGCCGAGGCAGGGTACATGAGCAGTTCTTC. The chain employs TRBV14 and TRBJ2-1, with a possible D match to TRBD1 (5 bases). The germline CDR1 and CDR2 sequences are SGHDN and FVKESK. The V end lost 4 bases, the J end lost 8 bases, and 12 bases lay between the germline ends. CDR3 length: 13 amino acids.

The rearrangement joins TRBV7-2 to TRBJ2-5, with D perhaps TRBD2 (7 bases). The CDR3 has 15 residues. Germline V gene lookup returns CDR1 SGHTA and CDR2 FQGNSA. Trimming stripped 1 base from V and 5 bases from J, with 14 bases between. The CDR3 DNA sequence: TGTGCCAGCAGCTTAGAGGGGGGGACGGTGGAGACCCAGTACTTC. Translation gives CASSLEGGTVETQYF.

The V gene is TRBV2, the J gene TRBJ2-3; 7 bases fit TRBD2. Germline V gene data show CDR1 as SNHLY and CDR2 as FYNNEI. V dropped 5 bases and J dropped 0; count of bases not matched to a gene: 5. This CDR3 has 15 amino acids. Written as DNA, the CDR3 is TGTGCCAGCAGTTACGGCGGGGGAAGCACAGATACGCAGTATTTT. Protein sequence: CASSYGGGSTDTQYF.

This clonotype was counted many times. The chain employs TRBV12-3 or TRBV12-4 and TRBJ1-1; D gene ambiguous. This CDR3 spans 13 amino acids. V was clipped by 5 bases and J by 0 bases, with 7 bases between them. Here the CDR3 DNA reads TGTGCCAGCAGTCTTCAACTGAACACTGAAGCTTTCTTT. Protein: CASSLQLNTEAFF.

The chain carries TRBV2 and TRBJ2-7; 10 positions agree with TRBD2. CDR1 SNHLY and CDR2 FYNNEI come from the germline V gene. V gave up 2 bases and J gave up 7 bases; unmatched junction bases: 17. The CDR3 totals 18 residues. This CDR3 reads CASSEFLRAAGGTWEQYF. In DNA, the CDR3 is TGTGCCAGCAGTGAATTCCTACGGGCAGCGGGGGGGACGTGGGAGCAGTACTTC. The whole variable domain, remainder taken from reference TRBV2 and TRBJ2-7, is EPEVTQTPSHQVTQMGQEVILRCVPISNHLYFYWYRQILGQKVEFLVSFYNNEISEKSEIFDDQFSVERPDGSNFTLKIRSTKLEDSAMYFCASSEFLRAAGGTWEQYFGPGTRLTVT.

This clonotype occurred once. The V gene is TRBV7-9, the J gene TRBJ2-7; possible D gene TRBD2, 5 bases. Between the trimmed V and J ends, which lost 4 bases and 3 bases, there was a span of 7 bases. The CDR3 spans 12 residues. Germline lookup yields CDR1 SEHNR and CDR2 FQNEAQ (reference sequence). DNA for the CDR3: TGTGCCAGCAGCTCCAGCGGCTACGAGCAGTACTTC. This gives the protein CASSSSGYEQYF.

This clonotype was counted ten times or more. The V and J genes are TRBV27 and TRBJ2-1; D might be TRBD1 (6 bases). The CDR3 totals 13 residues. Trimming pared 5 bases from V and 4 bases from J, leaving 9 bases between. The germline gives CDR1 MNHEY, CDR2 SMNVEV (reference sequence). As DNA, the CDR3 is TGTGCCAGCAGTCCAGACAGGTACAATGAGCAGTTCTTC. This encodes CASSPDRYNEQFF.

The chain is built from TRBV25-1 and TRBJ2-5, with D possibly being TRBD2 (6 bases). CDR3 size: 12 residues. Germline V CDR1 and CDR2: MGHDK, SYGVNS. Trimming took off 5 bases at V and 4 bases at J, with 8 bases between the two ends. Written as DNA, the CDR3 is TGTGCCAGCAGTAGTAGCGGAGAGACCCAGTACTTC. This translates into CASSSSGETQYF.

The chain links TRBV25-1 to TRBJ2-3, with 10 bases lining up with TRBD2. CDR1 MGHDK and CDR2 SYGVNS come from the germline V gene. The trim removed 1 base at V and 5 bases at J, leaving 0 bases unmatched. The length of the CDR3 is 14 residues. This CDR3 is CASSESSGRDTQYF. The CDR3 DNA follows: TGTGCCAGCAGTGAATCTAGCGGGAGAGATACGCAGTATTTT.

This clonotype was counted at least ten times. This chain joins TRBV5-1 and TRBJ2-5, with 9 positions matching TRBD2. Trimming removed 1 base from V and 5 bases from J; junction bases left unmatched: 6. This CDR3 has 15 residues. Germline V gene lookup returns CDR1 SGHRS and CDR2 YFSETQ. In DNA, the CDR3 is TGCGCCAGCAGCTTGTTGGCGGGGGGGCCGGAGACCCAGTACTTC. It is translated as CASSLLAGGPETQYF.

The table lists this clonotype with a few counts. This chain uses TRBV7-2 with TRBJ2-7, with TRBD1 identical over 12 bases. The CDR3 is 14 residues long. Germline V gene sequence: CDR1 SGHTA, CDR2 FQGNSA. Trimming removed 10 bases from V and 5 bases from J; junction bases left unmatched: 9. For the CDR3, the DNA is TGTGCCACCAGTGCCGGGACAGGGGGCGACGAGCAGTACTTC. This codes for CATSAGTGGDEQYF.

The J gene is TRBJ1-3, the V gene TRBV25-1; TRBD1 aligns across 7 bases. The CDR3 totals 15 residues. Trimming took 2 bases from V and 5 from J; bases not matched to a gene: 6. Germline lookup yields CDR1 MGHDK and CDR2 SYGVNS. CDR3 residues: CASSEGTAARNTIYF. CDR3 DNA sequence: TGTGCCAGCAGTGAAGGGACAGCGGCTCGAAACACCATATATTTT.

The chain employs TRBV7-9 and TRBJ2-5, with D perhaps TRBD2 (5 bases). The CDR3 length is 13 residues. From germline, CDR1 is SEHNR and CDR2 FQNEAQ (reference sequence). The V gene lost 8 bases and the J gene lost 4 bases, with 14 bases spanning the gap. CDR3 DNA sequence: TGTGCCAGCGAAGGAGCGGACCGAGAGACCCAGTACTTC. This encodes CASEGADRETQYF.

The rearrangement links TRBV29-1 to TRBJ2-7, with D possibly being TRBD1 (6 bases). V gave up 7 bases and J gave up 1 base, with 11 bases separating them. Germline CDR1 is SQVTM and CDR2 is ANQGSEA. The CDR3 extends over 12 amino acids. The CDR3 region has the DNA TGCAGCGGGAAAACAGGGTCCTACGAGCAGTACTTC. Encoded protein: CSGKTGSYEQYF.

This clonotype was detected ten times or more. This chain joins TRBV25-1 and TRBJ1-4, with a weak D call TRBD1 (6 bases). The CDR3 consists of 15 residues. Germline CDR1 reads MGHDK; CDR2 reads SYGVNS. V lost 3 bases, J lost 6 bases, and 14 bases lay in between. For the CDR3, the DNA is TGTGCCAGCAGTGACTGGCTAAGGGGGGATGAAAAACTGTTTTTT. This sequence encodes CASSDWLRGDEKLFF.